This TCR beta chain was sequenced for a study of control samples from healthy donors and cancer patients. TCRdb keeps only in-frame clones here, not all; method: immunoSEQ multiplex PCR. The sample holds around 7,000 clones; about four fifths are singletons and the top ten take more than 25%. CDR3 size: 17 residues. J was trimmed by 4 bases and V by 4 bases; bases with no gene match: 11. Germline V lookup: CDR1 SGHDT, CDR2 YYEEEE. This receptor was taken from a man between 65 and 85 years old with lung cancer. The chain employs TRBV5-6 and TRBJ2-3; 11 positions match TRBD2. Material for sequencing was PBMCs. CDR3 amino acids: CASSARTSGSRSDTQYF. The CDR3, as DNA: TGTGCCAGCAGCGCCAGAACTAGCGGGAGTAGGTCAGATACGCAGTATTTT. The whole variable domain, filled in from reference TRBV5-6 and TRBJ2-3, reads DAGVTQSPTHLIKTRGQQVTLRCSPKSGHDTVSWYQQALGQGPQFIFQYYEEEERQRGNFPDRFSGHQFPNYSSELNVNALLLGDSALYLCASSARTSGSRSDTQYFGPGTRLTVL.